This T cell receptor (beta chain) was captured in a study of identical twins. Study observations and caveats: With abundant cord blood beta clonotypes, insertions were fewer; memory repertoires showed no such pattern.

One entry per CDR3 protein results from TCRdb running MiXCR on the 5' RACE reads. The sample has more than 1.5 million distinct CDR3 sequences; about 32% are singletons. This clonotype occurred a few times. Its antigen remains unknown. After removal of 2 bases from V and 2 bases from J, the junction contained 6 bases not matched to a gene. Germline V CDR1 and CDR2: DFQATT, SNEGSKA (reference sequence). CDR3 length: 16 amino acids. Input material: cord blood. This TCR derives from a newborn girl in good health. The genes are TRBV20-1 and TRBJ1-4; 9 nucleotides align to TRBD1. The chain's CDR3 is CSARTGTGYTNEKLFF. CDR3 in DNA: TGCAGTGCTAGAACCGGGACAGGGTATACTAATGAAAAACTGTTTTTT.